The sequence of this TCR beta chain was determined in a study of T cell responses to AZD1222 COVID-19 vaccine. CDR1 is MNHEY and CDR2 is SMNVEV in the germline V gene (reference sequence). The CDR3 is 14 residues long. V lost 6 bases and J 6 bases, leaving 18 bases between the germline ends. Sequencing was performed with immunoSEQ multiplex PCR; in TCRdb, only in-frame clones are kept and a portion is missing. The sample gives 150,000 to 200,000 clones, under 95% of which show up once; approximately 1% is in the top ten. The sequences come from peripheral blood, collected 28 days after the second AZD1222 dose. The source is an adult who received the AZD1222 COVID-19 vaccine. The chain combines TRBV27 with TRBJ2-7, with D possibly matching TRBD1 (5 bases). This chain's CDR3 is CASSLQGNSGEQYF. Written as DNA, the CDR3 is TGTGCCAGCAGCCTGCAGGGAAACTCCGGCGAGCAGTACTTC.